This T cell receptor beta chain emerged from a study of T cells in Graves' hyperthyroidism and ophthalmopathy. On the study more broadly: Peripheral blood was acquired at first diagnosis, ahead of any therapy whatsoever. Study conclusions and caveats: Most thyroid-expanded clonotypes above 0.001 were also found in blood. In the analysis, a 13 V-J model separated ophthalmopathy from stable hyperthyroidism.

RNA transcripts yielded amplified TCR beta CDR3 regions. The HTBI primer set was used in a first-round RT-PCR of the TCR CDR3. TCRdb analysed the multiplex PCR reads with MiXCR anew, one entry per CDR3 protein. Among nearly 750,000 distinct CDR3 sequences, roughly a third were seen once, and the ten largest hold roughly 30%. Germline values: CDR1 DFQATT, CDR2 SNEGSKA (reference sequence). The germline V and J ends were trimmed by 1 base and 6 bases, with 9 bases remaining between them. The CDR3 length is 12 residues. Patients with uncontrolled infections, other autoimmune diseases, pregnancy or lactation were excluded. Comments on this clonotype: As yet, its antigen is unknown.

The sequencing input was blood. The receptor comes from a woman aged 40 to 50 with Graves' hyperthyroidism. V usage is TRBV20-1 and J usage is TRBJ1-1; no clear D. CDR3: CSARGYGAEAFF. As DNA, the CDR3 is TGCAGTGCTAGAGGGTACGGGGCTGAAGCTTTCTTT.